This TCR beta chain was sequenced for a study of tumor-infiltrating lymphocytes in primary liver carcinoma (TCRdb year 2017). In terms of the full investigation: Hepatocellular carcinoma (four) or combined HCC and intrahepatic cholangiocarcinoma (one) was present in the five patients, who were three men and two women aged 30 to 69 years. The five patients had tumors of stage T1-T3 N0M0, with maximum diameters ranging from roughly 4.2 to 11 cm. Each sample produced roughly 3.65 to 7.13 million productive TCRbeta reads, and read depth showed no significant difference between tissue types. Across five regions of each liver tumor, along with adjacent normal tissue and blood, the study brought together TCRbeta repertoire sequencing, expression microarrays and whole-exome sequencing. A total of about 35 specimens from 5 patients underwent TCRbeta repertoire sequencing, comprising around 25 tumor regions, 5 adjacent noncancerous liver tissues and 5 peripheral blood samples. The 25 tumor region samples were profiled with Agilent mRNA microarrays so that TCRbeta repertoire diversity could be related to the local molecular phenotype. Reproducibility between technical replicate repertoires was high, with correlation coefficients above 0.95 and mean shared-clone rates roughly 0.91. Beyond this particular receptor, the publication reports: Since the samples were bulk and unsorted, there was no way to compare CD4+ and CD8+ T cell repertoires. The study included only four to six patients, and the authors note findings should be validated in a larger study. The top 250 clones made up a significantly larger repertoire fraction in tumors than in blood (p = 0.039). Only about 8-24% of top clones were present in all five regions of a tumor, suggesting spatial heterogeneity of tumor-infiltrating T cells. Consistent with antigen-driven expansion, pairs of tumor regions showed higher repertoire overlap (mean around 36%) than either tumor-adjacent pairs (approximately 17%) or tumor-blood pairs (around 14%). Only the TCR beta chain was sequenced, which likely underestimates true repertoire diversity because unpaired alpha chains were not captured.

A note on this clonotype: Its specific antigen is unknown. Germline is not matched at one junction end, which may reflect a read error.

There are 16 amino acids in the CDR3, from cysteine to phenylalanine inclusive. The only DNA kept is the CDR3, 48 bases in frame from the first base. As encoded in the germline V gene (reference sequence), CDR1 is SEHNR while CDR2 is FQNEAQ. Total RNA and DNA were co-extracted without cell sorting from 20-30 mg of bulk tissue using the AllPrep DNA/RNA mini kit. Five patients with histopathologically diagnosed primary liver carcinoma underwent surgical resection in China between November 2015 and March 2016. At the time of sampling, the patients were treatment-naive and had chronic HBV infection. Each tumor was sampled at five spatially separated regions: the tumor centre plus the superior, inferior, left-lateral and right-lateral poles. More than 75% viable tumor cells were found by histology in every tumor sample. Each fresh piece of tumor and adjacent tissue was cut in two, with one half stored in RNAlater at -80 degrees C and the other half sent for histology.

Using a constant-region primer and ProtoScript II reverse transcriptase, TCRbeta-specific cDNA was reverse-transcribed from about 460 ng total RNA. Construction of the TCRbeta libraries relied on three nested rounds of multiplex PCR, following a slightly modified ARM-PCR procedure. The first two PCR rounds used multiplex TRBV1-TRBV30 forward primers with a Cbeta reverse primer, each for about 10 cycles. Sample barcodes and Illumina adapters were added in a final 25-cycle PCR using Deep VentR polymerase. Before sequencing, amplicons of 200-500 bp were gel-purified using a QIAquick gel extraction kit. An Illumina HiSeq 2500 was used to sequence the TCRbeta amplicons with 250-bp paired-end reads. Regarding the original processing steps: Reads were quality-trimmed with Trimmomatic v0.33, and paired reads were merged with FLASH v1.2.11 to recover full CDR3 sequences. V, D and J germline segments were assigned to the rearranged TCRbeta sequences by MiGEC v1.2.1b. Clonotype statistics and Shannon-Wiener diversity indices were computed with VDJtools v1.0.0. Except for diversity analysis, only the 250 most abundant clonotypes of each sample were used in subsequent analyses to reduce sampling bias. The public sequencing data were trimmed at Q25 with fastp and processed into clonotypes with MiXCR by TCRdb, which kept only in-frame beta chains. Here each entry gathers all rows of one CDR3 protein and keeps the most common genes and DNA. The V and J calls and clone size come from TCRdb's table, not from the authors' own analysis. This sample comprises around 29,000 distinct CDR3 sequences, 60% to 80% of them detected only once. In total, the top ten clones hold roughly 29% of the sample.

Sequencing input: liver tumor tissue from sampling region 3. What the cell subset or site label conveys for this sample: tumor region T3, left-lateral pole. This TCR was sampled from a woman aged 30 to 39 with primary liver carcinoma and hepatitis B virus infection. The sequence links TRBV7-9 to TRBJ1-2, with no D gene named confidently. The bases read TGTGCCTGCAGCTTAGCGTCCCGAGGCCAGTCGAATGGCTACACCTTC. It is translated as CACSLASRGQSNGYTF.